These 28 T cell receptor beta chains share one sample of origin, sequenced in a study of tumor-infiltrating lymphocytes in primary liver carcinoma. From unsorted bulk tissue weighing about 17-30 mg, DNA and RNA were co-extracted. TCR beta cDNA was made from approximately 500 ng total RNA with a constant-region primer. Amplification in three nested multiplex PCR rounds with slightly modified ARM-PCR gave rise to TCR beta libraries. The two initial PCR rounds, roughly 10 cycles each, used TRBV1-TRBV30 forward and C-beta reverse primers. TCRdb reprocessed the multiplex PCR reads via MiXCR and lists one record per CDR3 protein. The data contain under 90,000 distinct CDR3 sequences, 72% of them singletons. The sample taken for sequencing was liver tumor tissue from sampling region 1. As to subset: tumor region T1, superior pole. The source of these receptors is a man in his forties with primary liver carcinoma and hepatitis B virus infection.

In its sample, this clonotype was seen a few times. This may stem from a read error, because a much larger clone lies one nucleotide away. The chain recombines TRBV5-4 with TRBJ2-3; TRBD1 might be the D (6 bases). This CDR3 contains 14 residues. Per the germline V gene, CDR1 is SGHNT and CDR2 is YYREEE (reference sequence). CDR3 residues: CASSLQGAADTQCF. CDR3 nucleotide sequence: TGTGCCAGCAGCCTACAGGGCGCCGCAGATACGCAGTGTTTT. The full variable domain, rest sourced from reference TRBV5-4 and TRBJ2-3, is ETGVTQSPTHLIKTRGQQVTLRCSSQSGHNTVSWYQQALGQGPQFIFQYYREEENGRGNFPPRFSGLQFPNYSSELNVNALELDDSALYLCASSLQGAADTQCFGPGTRLTVL.

About this clonotype: Likely a read error: the CDR3 ends without its conserved phenylalanine or tryptophan. This chain joins TRBV2 and TRBJ2-2; weak D call: TRBD1 (5 bases). With 5 bases removed from V and 0 bases from J, the gap between germline ends came to 10 bases. This CDR3 contains 15 residues. Germline V CDR1 and CDR2: SNHLY, FYNNEI. Here the CDR3 DNA reads TGTGCCAGCAGTCCCTGGACAACGAACACCGGGGAGCTGTTTTGT. This sequence encodes CASSPWTTNTGELFC.

This clonotype was seen many times. This chain connects TRBV28 to TRBJ1-5, with D possibly being TRBD1 (5 bases). V lost 8 bases and J lost 7, with 24 bases in between. The CDR3 extends over 16 amino acids. CDR1 and CDR2 from the germline V gene are MDHEN and SYDVKM. CDR3 residues: CASQLIPGGLDQPQHF. The CDR3 nucleotides read TGTGCCAGCCAACTAATCCCGGGGGGTTTAGACCAGCCCCAGCATTTT.

Concerning this clonotype: Since no conserved phenylalanine or tryptophan closes the CDR3, a read error is the likely cause. The V gene is TRBV6-6, the J gene TRBJ2-2; D may be TRBD1 or TRBD2 (5 bases each). V lost 8 bases and J lost 8, with 9 bases in between. This CDR3 comprises 11 residues. Germline lookup yields CDR1 MNHNY and CDR2 SVGAGI (reference sequence). CDR3 loop: CASRGSGELFL. The CDR3 nucleotides read TGTGCCAGCCGGGGCAGTGGGGAGCTGTTTCTT.

This clonotype has a count of ten or more. This sequence joins TRBV4-2 and TRBJ2-1, with D hard to call. The germline CDR1 and CDR2 sequences are LGHNA and YNFKEQ. Trimming shortened V by 4 bases and J by 5 bases, and 21 bases separated the two germline ends. The CDR3 runs 17 residues. The CDR3 is CASSLNLASLLDNEQFF. CDR3 in DNA: TGTGCCAGCAGCCTAAATCTGGCCTCTTTGTTGGACAATGAGCAGTTCTTC.

Remarks on this clonotype: This clone may be a read error of a much larger clone one base away. The conserved phenylalanine or tryptophan normally closing the CDR3 is absent here, so this likely arose from a read error. The chain has TRBV7-8 and TRBJ2-7, with 8 positions matching TRBD2. The CDR3 spans 12 residues. The V segment lost 8 bases and the J segment 6 bases; nucleotides outside the gene matches: 6. Germline V gene data show CDR1 as SGHVS and CDR2 as FQNEAQ. The CDR3: CASGTSSREQYI. CDR3 DNA sequence: TGTGCCAGCGGGACTAGTAGCCGCGAGCAGTACATC.

Concerning this clonotype: The DNA is left out, because the CDR3 cannot be placed on it with certainty; the CDR3 is given as TCRdb lists it. The gene calls are TRBV7-9 and TRBJ2-5; the table's D call, TRBD1, has no DNA check behind it. Per the germline V gene, CDR1 is SEHNR and CDR2 is FQNEAQ (reference sequence). The CDR3 sequence runs 15 residues, both termini included. The CDR3 protein is CASNLVATGAETQYF.

A note on this clonotype: At one end, the junction sequence differs from germline, possibly due to a read error. The chain links TRBV4-1 to TRBJ2-5, with TRBD2 matching over 9 bases. The germline V gene has CDR1 MGHRA and CDR2 YSYEKL. The CDR3 has 16 amino acids. The CDR3 sequence is CSSSPRLAGAQGTQYF. The CDR3, as DNA: TGCTCCAGCAGCCCCCGGTTAGCGGGAGCCCAAGGGACCCAGTACTTC.

This clonotype was recorded at least ten times. The V gene is TRBV28, the J gene TRBJ2-6; D ambiguous. V was clipped by 10 bases and J by 2 bases, with 9 bases between them. Per the germline V gene, CDR1 is MDHEN and CDR2 is SYDVKM. The CDR3 sequence is 13 residues long. The CDR3 bases are TGTGCCACCTTTTCAGCTGGGGCCAACGTCCTGACTTTC. Amino acids: CATFSAGANVLTF.

Concerning this clonotype itself: The junction shows a germline mismatch at one end, possibly a read error. The rearrangement joins TRBV11-2 to TRBJ2-7; a weak D match, TRBD1 (5 bases). CDR3 length equals 12 residues. Germline lookup yields CDR1 SGHAT and CDR2 FQNNGV. This chain's CDR3 is CVSSLLWGQQYF. Written as DNA, the CDR3 is TGCGTCAGCAGCCTCCTGTGGGGCCAGCAGTACTTC.

This chain links TRBV2 with TRBJ2-3, with 9 positions matching TRBD2. The CDR3 is made up of 14 amino acids. Germline assignment: CDR1 SNHLY and CDR2 FYNNEI. V was pared by 7 bases and J by 7 bases, with 9 bases of the junction left unmatched. CDR3 sequence reads: CASKEGTSKNTQYF. CDR3 nucleotide sequence: TGTGCCAGCAAGGAAGGGACTAGCAAAAATACGCAGTATTTT.

Remarks on this clonotype: Mismatch with germline at one junction end may stem from a read error. The chain joins TRBV28 to TRBJ2-7; 11 bases align to TRBD1. The CDR3 is 15 residues long. Per the germline V gene, CDR1 is MDHEN and CDR2 is SYDVKM. CDR3 sequence reads: CTSSLPGTGGYEQYF. CDR3 nucleotides: TGTACCAGCAGCCTTCCCGGGACAGGGGGATACGAGCAATACTTC.

Concerning this clonotype: A much larger clone differs from this one at a single base, so this may be a read error. The chain has TRBV6-4 and TRBJ2-2; D not resolved. Germline loops: CDR1 MRHNA, CDR2 SNTAGT. The CDR3 contains 13 residues. CDR3 coding DNA: TGTGTCAGCAGTGACTCGGACACCGGGGAGCTGTTTTTT. This encodes CVSSDSDTGELFF.

This clonotype was recorded only once. The chain links TRBV5-6 to TRBJ2-7; D may correspond to TRBD1 or TRBD2 (5 bases each). Between the trimmed V and J ends, which lost 0 bases and 7 bases, there was a span of 23 bases. The germline V gene encodes CDR1 SGHDT and CDR2 YYEEEE. The CDR3 extends over 17 amino acids. The CDR3 DNA reads TGTGCCAGCAGCTTGGGATGGAGGTCAGGGAGATCCCATGAGCAGTACTTC. Its translation is CASSLGWRSGRSHEQYF. The full variable domain, rest sourced from reference TRBV5-6 and TRBJ2-7, is DAGVTQSPTHLIKTRGQQVTLRCSPKSGHDTVSWYQQALGQGPQFIFQYYEEEERQRGNFPDRFSGHQFPNYSSELNVNALLLGDSALYLCASSLGWRSGRSHEQYFGPGTRLTVT.

About this clonotype itself: In this CDR3 the conserved last residue, phenylalanine or tryptophan, is missing, so a read error is likely. The chain joins TRBV29-1 to TRBJ1-1, with TRBD1 identical over 7 bases. The CDR3 extends over 10 amino acids. From germline, CDR1 is SQVTM and CDR2 ANQGSEA. CDR3 amino acids: CNVTTGEAFI. Written as DNA, the CDR3 is TGCAACGTTACGACAGGGGAAGCTTTCATT.

In its sample, this clonotype is medium-sized. The rearrangement uses TRBV11-2 and TRBJ2-1; maybe TRBD1 (6 bases). There are 15 residues in the CDR3. The V gene's germline CDR1 is SGHAT and CDR2 FQNNGV. V gave up 5 bases and J gave up 4 bases, with 15 bases separating them. This chain's CDR3 is CASSTGTGSYNEQFF. CDR3 in DNA: TGTGCCAGCAGCACAGGGACGGGCAGTTACAATGAGCAGTTCTTC.

Turning to this clonotype: A single base separates this from a much larger clone, so it may be a read error. The chain employs TRBV20-1 and TRBJ2-2; D not certain. The ends were cut back, 6 bases at V and 3 bases at J, with 8 bases in the middle. The CDR3 is made up of 12 amino acids. Germline CDR1 reads DFQATT; CDR2 reads SNEGSKA (reference sequence). CDR3 DNA: TGCAGTGCGGCCTGTGACACCGGGGAGCTGTTTTTT. This sequence encodes CSAACDTGELFF.

This clonotype has just one count. The conserved final phenylalanine or tryptophan is absent from the CDR3, which likely points to a read error. This rearrangement joins TRBV6-6 to TRBJ2-2; 7 bases are a match to TRBD2. The CDR3 contains 15 residues. CDR1 is MNHNY, CDR2 SVGAGI, per germline (reference sequence). The CDR3 here is CTSKPGGANTGELFV. The CDR3 coding sequence is TGTACCAGCAAGCCGGGAGGCGCGAACACCGGGGAGCTGTTTGTT.

As to this clonotype: One junction end does not reproduce the germline sequence, and a read error may be involved. This chain uses TRBV10-3 with TRBJ1-2, with TRBD1 identical over 7 bases. CDR1 and CDR2 from the germline V gene are ENHRY and SYGVKD. The CDR3 has 14 amino acids. The CDR3 loop reads CDISEMSGGFGYTF. The CDR3, as DNA: TGTGACATCAGTGAGATGTCAGGGGGTTTTGGCTACACCTTC.

The chain joins TRBV6-1 to TRBJ2-7, with D hard to call. Germline CDR1 and CDR2: MNHNS and SASEGT. This CDR3 has 12 amino acids. Trimming stripped 7 bases from V and 3 bases from J, with 10 bases between. The CDR3 DNA reads as TGTGCCAGCAATTCGGGCCACTACGAGCAGTACTTC. Protein product: CASNSGHYEQYF.

As concerns this clonotype: The junction differs from germline at one of its ends, possibly a read error. The chain is built from TRBV14 and TRBJ2-2; D is possibly TRBD1 or TRBD2 (5 bases each). Germline V CDR1 and CDR2: SGHDN, FVKESK. The CDR3 sequence is 16 residues long. The CDR3 bases are TGTGCCAGCAGCCAATCGAGGGCGGACAACACTGGGGAGCTGTTTTTT. This gives the protein CASSQSRADNTGELFF. Full variable domain (rest looked up from reference TRBV14 and TRBJ2-2): EAGVTQFPSHSVIEKGQTVTLRCDPISGHDNLYWYRRVMGKEIKFLLHFVKESKQDESGMPNNRFLAERTGGTYSTLKVQPAELEDSGVYFCASSQSRADNTGELFFGEGSRLTVL.

To note about this clonotype: At one end, the junction sequence differs from germline, possibly due to a read error. The chain links TRBV29-1 to TRBJ2-3; 8 bases match TRBD1. The V gene's germline CDR1 is SQVTM and CDR2 ANQGSEA. This CDR3 has 14 residues. Written as DNA, the CDR3 is TGCAGCGTTAAACACGGACAGGGAACAGAAACGCAGTATTTT. It translates to CSVKHGQGTETQYF.

A word on this clonotype: A much larger clone differs from this one at a single base, so this may be a read error. The CDR3 DNA is TGCGCCAGCAGCCCGGGACCGGGAACTGAAGCTTTCTTT. It codes for CASSPGPGTEAFF. The chain combines TRBV5-1 with TRBJ1-1; D might be TRBD1 (5 bases). The germline CDR1 and CDR2 sequences are SGHRS and YFSETQ. V lost 4 bases and J 5 bases, leaving 12 bases between the germline ends. CDR3 size: 13 residues.

About this clonotype: A junction boundary mismatches the germline segment, possibly from a read error. The gene calls are TRBV10-3 and TRBJ2-3; 12 bases fit TRBD2. Per the germline V gene, CDR1 is ENHRY and CDR2 is SYGVKD. The CDR3 totals 21 residues. As DNA, the CDR3 is TGTGCCATCAGTGCGTCCACCGGGCTAGCGGGAGGGGTTATGCATGGAGATACGCGGTATTTT. This encodes CAISASTGLAGGVMHGDTRYF.

A word on this clonotype: A read error may produce the germline difference seen at one junction end. The chain links TRBV29-1 to TRBJ2-1, with 9 bases fitting TRBD2. In germline, CDR1 is SQVTM, CDR2 ANQGSEA. This CDR3 has 14 residues. The CDR3: CRVDGSSGMDEQSF. CDR3 sequence (DNA): TGCAGAGTTGATGGGTCTAGCGGGATGGATGAGCAGTCCTTC.

This clonotype was seen repeatedly, ten times or more. A much larger clone differs by one base, so this may be a read error. J is TRBJ2-1 and V is TRBV6-5; possible D gene TRBD1, 5 bases. Germline loops: CDR1 MNHEY, CDR2 SVGAGI. CDR3 length equals 14 residues. Written as DNA, the CDR3 is TGTGCCTGCAGACCGCTTGGACAATCCAATGAGCAGTTCTTC. Protein product: CACRPLGQSNEQFF.

In regard to this clonotype: Mismatch with germline at one junction end may stem from a read error. The chain employs TRBV2 and TRBJ1-5; D is ambiguous. CDR1 and CDR2 (germline): SNHLY, FYNNEI. This CDR3 spans 14 amino acids. CDR3 sequence reads: CTSSEAYSNQPQHF. Here the CDR3 DNA reads TGTACCAGCAGTGAAGCGTACAGCAATCAGCCCCAGCATTTT.

As to this clonotype: The junction departs from the called germline gene at one end, perhaps through a read error. The chain employs TRBV14 and TRBJ2-1; D gene ambiguous. CDR3 length equals 12 residues. Germline CDR1 reads SGHDN; CDR2 reads FVKESK. This CDR3 reads CASNRNYDEQFF. The CDR3 DNA sequence: TGTGCCAGCAACCGGAACTACGATGAGCAGTTCTTC.